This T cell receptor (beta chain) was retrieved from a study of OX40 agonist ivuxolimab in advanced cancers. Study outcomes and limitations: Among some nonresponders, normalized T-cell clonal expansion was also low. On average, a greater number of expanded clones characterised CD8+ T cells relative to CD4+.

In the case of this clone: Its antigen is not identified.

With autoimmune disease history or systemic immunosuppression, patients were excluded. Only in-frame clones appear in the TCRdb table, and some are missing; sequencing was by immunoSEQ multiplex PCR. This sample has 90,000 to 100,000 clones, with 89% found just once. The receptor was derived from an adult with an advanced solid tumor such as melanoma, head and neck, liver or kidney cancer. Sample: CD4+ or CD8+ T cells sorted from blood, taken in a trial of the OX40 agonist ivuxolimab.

CDR3: CASSSDSWEGNTGELFF. CDR3 DNA sequence: TGTGCCAGCAGCTCTGATTCGTGGGAGGGCAACACCGGGGAGCTGTTTTTT. The gene calls are TRBV7-3 and TRBJ2-2, with TRBD2 matching over 7 bases. The V segment lost 4 bases and the J segment 2 bases; nucleotides outside the gene matches: 10. CDR1 is SGHTA, CDR2 FQGTGA, per germline. This CDR3 has 17 amino acids.